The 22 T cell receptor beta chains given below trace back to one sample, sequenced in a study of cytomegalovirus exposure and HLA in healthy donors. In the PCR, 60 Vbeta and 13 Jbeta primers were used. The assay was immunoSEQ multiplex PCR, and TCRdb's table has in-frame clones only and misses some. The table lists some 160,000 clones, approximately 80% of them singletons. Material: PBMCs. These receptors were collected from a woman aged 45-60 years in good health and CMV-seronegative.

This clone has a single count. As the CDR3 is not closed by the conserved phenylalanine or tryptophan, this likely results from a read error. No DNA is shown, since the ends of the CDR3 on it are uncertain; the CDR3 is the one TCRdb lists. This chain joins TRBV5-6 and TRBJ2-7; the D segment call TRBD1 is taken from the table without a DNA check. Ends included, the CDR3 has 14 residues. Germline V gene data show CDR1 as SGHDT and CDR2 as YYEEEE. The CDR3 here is CASSFRQGALDSTS.

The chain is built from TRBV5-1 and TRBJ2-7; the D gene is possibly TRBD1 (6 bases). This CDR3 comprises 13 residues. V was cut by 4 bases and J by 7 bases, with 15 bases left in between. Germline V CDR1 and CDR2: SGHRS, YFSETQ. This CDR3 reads CASSAGTTDEQYF. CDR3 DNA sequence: TGCGCCAGCAGCGCCGGGACAACGGATGAGCAGTACTTC.

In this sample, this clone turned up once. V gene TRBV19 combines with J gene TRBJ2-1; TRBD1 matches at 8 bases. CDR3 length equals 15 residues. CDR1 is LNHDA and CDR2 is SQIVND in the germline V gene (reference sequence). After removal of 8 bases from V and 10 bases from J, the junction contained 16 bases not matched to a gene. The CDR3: CASRKAGQGLREQFF. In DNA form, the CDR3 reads TGTGCCAGTCGAAAGGCAGGACAGGGTCTAAGAGAGCAGTTCTTC.

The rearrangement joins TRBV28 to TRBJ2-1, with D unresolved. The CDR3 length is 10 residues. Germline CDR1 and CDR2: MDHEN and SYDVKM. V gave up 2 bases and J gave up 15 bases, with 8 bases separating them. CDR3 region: CASSLTFWFF. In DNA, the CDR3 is TGTGCCAGCAGTTTAACTTTTTGGTTCTTC. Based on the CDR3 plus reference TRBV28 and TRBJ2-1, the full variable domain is DVKVTQSSRYLVKRTGEKVFLECVQDMDHENMFWYRQDPGLGLRLIYFSYDVKMKEKGDIPEGYSVSREKKERFSLILESASTNQTSMYLCASSLTFWFFGPGTRLTVL.

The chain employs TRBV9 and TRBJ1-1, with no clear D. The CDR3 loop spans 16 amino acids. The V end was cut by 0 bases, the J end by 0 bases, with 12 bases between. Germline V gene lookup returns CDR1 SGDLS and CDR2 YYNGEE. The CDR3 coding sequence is TGTGCCAGCAGCGTAGGAGCGATATACATGAACACTGAAGCTTTCTTT. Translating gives CASSVGAIYMNTEAFF.

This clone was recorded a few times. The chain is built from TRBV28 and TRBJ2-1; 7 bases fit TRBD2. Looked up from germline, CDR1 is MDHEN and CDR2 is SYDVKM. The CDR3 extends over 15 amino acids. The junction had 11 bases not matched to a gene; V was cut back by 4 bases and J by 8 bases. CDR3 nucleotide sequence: TGTGCCAGCAGTTCCCCTGGGCTAGCGGTATATGAGCAGTTCTTC. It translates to CASSSPGLAVYEQFF.

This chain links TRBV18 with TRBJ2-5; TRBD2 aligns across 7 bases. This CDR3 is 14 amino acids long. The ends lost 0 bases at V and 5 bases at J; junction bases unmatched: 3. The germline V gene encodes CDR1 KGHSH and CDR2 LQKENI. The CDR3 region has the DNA TGTGCCAGCTCACCACCCGTCGGGGGGGAGACCCAGTACTTC. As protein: CASSPPVGGETQYF.

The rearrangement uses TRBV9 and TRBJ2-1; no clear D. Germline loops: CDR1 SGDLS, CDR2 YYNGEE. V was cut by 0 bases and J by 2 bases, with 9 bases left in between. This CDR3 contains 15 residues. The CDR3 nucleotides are TGTGCCAGCAGCGTAGCTCATGGAGCCTACAATGAGCAGTTCTTC. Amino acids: CASSVAHGAYNEQFF.

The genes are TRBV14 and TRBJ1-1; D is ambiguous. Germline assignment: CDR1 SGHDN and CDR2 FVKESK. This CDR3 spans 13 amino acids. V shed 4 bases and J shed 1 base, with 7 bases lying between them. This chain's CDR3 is CASSLQWNTEAFF. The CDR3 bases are TGTGCCAGCAGCCTACAGTGGAACACTGAAGCTTTCTTT.

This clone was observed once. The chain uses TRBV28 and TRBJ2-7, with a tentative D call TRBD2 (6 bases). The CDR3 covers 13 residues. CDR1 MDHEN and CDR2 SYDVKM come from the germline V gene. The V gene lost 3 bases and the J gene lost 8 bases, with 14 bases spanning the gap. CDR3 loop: CASSFPGVRQQYF. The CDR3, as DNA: TGTGCCAGCAGTTTCCCGGGGGTGAGGCAGCAGTACTTC.

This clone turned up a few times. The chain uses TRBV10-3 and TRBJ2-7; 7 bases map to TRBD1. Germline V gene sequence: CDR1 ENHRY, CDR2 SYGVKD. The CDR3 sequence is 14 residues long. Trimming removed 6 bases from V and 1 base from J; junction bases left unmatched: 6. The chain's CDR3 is CAIRRQGESYEQYF. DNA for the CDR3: TGTGCCATCAGGAGACAGGGAGAATCCTACGAGCAGTACTTC.

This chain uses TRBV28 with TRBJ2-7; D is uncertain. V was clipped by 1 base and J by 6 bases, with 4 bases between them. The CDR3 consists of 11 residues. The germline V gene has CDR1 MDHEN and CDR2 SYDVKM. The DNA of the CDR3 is TGTGCCAGCAGTTTATCTTTCGAGCAGTACTTC. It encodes CASSLSFEQYF.

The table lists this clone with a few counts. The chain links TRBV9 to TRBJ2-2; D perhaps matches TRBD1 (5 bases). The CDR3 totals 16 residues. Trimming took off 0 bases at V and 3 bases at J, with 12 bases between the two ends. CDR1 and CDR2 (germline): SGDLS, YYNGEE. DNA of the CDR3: TGTGCCAGCAGCGTAGGGCCAGGGCTAGACACCGGGGAGCTGTTTTTT. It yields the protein CASSVGPGLDTGELFF.

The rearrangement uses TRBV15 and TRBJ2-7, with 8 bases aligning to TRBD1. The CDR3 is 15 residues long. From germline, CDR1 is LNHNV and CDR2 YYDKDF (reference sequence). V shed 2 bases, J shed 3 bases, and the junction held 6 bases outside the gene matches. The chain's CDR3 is CATSRQGTGSYEQYF. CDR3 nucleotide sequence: TGTGCCACCAGCAGACAGGGGACAGGTAGCTACGAGCAGTACTTC.

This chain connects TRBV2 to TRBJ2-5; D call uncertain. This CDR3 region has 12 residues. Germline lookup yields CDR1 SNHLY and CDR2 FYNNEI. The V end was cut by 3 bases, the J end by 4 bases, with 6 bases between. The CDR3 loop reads CASSDGRETQYF. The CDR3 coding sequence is TGTGCCAGCAGTGACGGTAGAGAGACCCAGTACTTC.

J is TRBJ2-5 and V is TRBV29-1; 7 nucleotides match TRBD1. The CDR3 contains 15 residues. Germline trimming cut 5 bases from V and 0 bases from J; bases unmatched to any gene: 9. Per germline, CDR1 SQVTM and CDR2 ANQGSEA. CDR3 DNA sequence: TGCAGCGTTCTGCCCAACACAGGGGACCAAGAGACCCAGTACTTC. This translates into CSVLPNTGDQETQYF.

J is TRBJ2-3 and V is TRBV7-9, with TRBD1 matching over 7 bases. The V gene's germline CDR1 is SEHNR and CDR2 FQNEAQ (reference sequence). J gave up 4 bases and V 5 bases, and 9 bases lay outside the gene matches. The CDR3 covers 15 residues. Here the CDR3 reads CASSITGQQSDTQYF. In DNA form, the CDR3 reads TGTGCCAGCAGCATTACGGGACAGCAATCAGATACGCAGTATTTT.

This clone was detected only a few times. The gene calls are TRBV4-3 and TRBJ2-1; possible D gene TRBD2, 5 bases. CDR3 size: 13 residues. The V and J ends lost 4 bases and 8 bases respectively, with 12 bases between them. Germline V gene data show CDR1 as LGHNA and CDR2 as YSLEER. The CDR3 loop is CASSPRGGDEQFF. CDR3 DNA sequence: TGCGCCAGCAGCCCCCGGGGTGGCGATGAGCAGTTCTTC.

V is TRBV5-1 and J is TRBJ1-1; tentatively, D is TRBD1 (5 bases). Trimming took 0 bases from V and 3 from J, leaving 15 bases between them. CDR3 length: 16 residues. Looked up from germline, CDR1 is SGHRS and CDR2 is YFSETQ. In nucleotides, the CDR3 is TGCGCCAGCAGCTTGGCGGGTGGGGGACTCTACACTGAAGCTTTCTTT. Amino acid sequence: CASSLAGGGLYTEAFF.

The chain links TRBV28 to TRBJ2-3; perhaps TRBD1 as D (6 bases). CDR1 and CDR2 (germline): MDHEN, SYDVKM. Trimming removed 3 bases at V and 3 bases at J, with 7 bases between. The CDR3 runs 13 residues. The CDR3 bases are TGTGCCAGCAGTTTCAGGGGTACAGATACGCAGTATTTT. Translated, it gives CASSFRGTDTQYF.

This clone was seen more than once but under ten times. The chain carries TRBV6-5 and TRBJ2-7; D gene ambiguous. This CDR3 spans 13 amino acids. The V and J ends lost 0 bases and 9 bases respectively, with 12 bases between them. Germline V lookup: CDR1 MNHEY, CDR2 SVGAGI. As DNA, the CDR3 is TGTGCCAGCAGTTACTCGGCGAACCTAGGGCAGTACTTC. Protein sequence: CASSYSANLGQYF.

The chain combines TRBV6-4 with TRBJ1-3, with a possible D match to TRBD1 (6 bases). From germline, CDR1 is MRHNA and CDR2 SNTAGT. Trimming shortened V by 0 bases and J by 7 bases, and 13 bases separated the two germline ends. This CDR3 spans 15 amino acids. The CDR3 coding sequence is TGTGCCAGCAGTGACTCGAGATCCACAGGGAACACCATATATTTT. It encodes CASSDSRSTGNTIYF.